Sequencing of this T cell receptor beta chain was carried out in a study of blood T cell repertoires in COVID-19. Methods used by the authors: The authors estimated nucleated cell counts from reference gene primer amplification. The protocol was immunoSEQ multiplex PCR, while the TCRdb copy is restricted to in-frame clones and leaves out a portion. The V and J calls and clone size are taken from that table; D and trimming were inferred from the DNA. The sample records roughly 330,000 clones, more than 70% being singletons. Recruits, aged roughly 18 to 89 years, lived in 25 or so US areas. This CDR3 spans 11 amino acids. CDR1 SGHNT and CDR2 YYREEE come from the germline V gene (reference sequence). Trimming took off 4 bases at V and 6 bases at J, with 7 bases between the two ends. This clone was recorded once.

Sequencing was done on a sample of PBMCs or T cells enriched from blood (not recorded which). This clonotype was sampled from a young woman who had recovered from COVID-19. V gene TRBV5-4 combines with J gene TRBJ1-2; D unresolved. The CDR3 nucleotides are TGTGCCAGCAGCCTTGGGCATGGCTACACCTTC. This sequence encodes CASSLGHGYTF. The whole variable domain, filled in from reference TRBV5-4 and TRBJ1-2, reads ETGVTQSPTHLIKTRGQQVTLRCSSQSGHNTVSWYQQALGQGPQFIFQYYREEENGRGNFPPRFSGLQFPNYSSELNVNALELDDSALYLCASSLGHGYTFGSGTRLTVV.